Sequencing of this T cell receptor beta chain was carried out in a study of T cell responses to AZD1222 COVID-19 vaccine. The CDR3 has 13 residues. V lost 3 bases, J lost 0 bases, and 5 bases lay in between. The germline CDR1 and CDR2 sequences are SGHTA and FQGNSA. Study observations and caveats: Among those given AZD1222, only five or six were seropositive at baseline.

The table came from immunoSEQ multiplex PCR; TCRdb's copy has only in-frame clones and leaves some out. The sample yields approximately 160,000 clones, around 88% seen once. In regard to this clone: Its specificity is not known. This same CDR3 is encoded by further DNA sequences in the sample.

The origin of this receptor is an adult in good health. This sample comprised peripheral blood, obtained on day 0 of MenACWY control vaccination. The gene calls are TRBV7-2 and TRBJ1-1; no clear D gene. In nucleotides, the CDR3 is TGTGCCAGCAGCTTTTCCTTGAACACTGAAGCTTTCTTT. Translated: CASSFSLNTEAFF. The full variable domain, rest sourced from reference TRBV7-2 and TRBJ1-1, is GAGVSQSPSNKVTEKGKDVELRCDPISGHTALYWYRQSLGQGLEFLIYFQGNSAPDKSGLPSDRFSAERTGGSVSTLTIQRTQQEDSAVYLCASSFSLNTEAFFGQGTRLTVV.